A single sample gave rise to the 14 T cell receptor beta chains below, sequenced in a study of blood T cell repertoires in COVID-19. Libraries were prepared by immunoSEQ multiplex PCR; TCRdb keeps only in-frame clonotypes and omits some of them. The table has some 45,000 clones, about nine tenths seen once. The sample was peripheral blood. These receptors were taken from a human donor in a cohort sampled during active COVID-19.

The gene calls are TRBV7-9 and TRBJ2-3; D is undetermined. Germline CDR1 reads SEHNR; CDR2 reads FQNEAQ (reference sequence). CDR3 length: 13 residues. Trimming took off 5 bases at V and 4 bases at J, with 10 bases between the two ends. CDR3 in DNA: TGTGCCAGCAGCCCCTCGTCTTCAGATACGCAGTATTTT. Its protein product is CASSPSSSDTQYF.

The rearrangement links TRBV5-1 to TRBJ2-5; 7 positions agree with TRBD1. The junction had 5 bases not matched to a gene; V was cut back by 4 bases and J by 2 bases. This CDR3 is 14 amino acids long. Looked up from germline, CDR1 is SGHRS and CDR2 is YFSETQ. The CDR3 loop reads CASSILTGQETQYF. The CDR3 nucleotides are TGCGCCAGCAGCATCCTGACAGGGCAAGAGACCCAGTACTTC.

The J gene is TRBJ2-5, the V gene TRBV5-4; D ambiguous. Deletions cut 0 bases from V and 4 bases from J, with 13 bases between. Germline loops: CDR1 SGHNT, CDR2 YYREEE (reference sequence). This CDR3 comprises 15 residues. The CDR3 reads CASSLEVVGRETQYF. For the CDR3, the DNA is TGTGCCAGCAGCTTGGAAGTGGTGGGCCGAGAGACCCAGTACTTC. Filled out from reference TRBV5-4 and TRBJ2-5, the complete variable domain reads ETGVTQSPTHLIKTRGQQVTLRCSSQSGHNTVSWYQQALGQGPQFIFQYYREEENGRGNFPPRFSGLQFPNYSSELNVNALELDDSALYLCASSLEVVGRETQYFGPGTRLLVL.

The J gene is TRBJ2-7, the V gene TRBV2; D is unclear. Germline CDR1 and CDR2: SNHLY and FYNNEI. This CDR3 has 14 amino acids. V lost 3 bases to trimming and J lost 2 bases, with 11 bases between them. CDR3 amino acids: CASSEATGPYEQYF. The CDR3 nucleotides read TGTGCCAGCAGTGAGGCGACGGGTCCCTACGAGCAGTACTTC.

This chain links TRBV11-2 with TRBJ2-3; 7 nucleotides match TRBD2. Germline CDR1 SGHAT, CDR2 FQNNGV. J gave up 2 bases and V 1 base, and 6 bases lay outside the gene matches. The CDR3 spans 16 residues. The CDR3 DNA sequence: TGTGCCAGCAGCTTAGGAGCTAGCGGTCCCACAGATACGCAGTATTTT. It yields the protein CASSLGASGPTDTQYF.

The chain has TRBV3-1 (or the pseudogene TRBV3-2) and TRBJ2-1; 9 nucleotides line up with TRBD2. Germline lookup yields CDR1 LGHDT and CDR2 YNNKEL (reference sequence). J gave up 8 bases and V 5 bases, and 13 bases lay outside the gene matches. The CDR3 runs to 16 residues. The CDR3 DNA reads TGTGCCAGCAGCAGGGGGGGGACTAGCCCCCTTTATGAGCAGTTCTTC. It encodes CASSRGGTSPLYEQFF.

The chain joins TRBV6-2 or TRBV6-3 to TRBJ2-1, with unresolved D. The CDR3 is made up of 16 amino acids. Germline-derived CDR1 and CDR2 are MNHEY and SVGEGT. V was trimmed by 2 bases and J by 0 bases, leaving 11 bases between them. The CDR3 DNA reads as TGTGCCAGCAGTTACATGAGCCGGAGCTCCTACAATGAGCAGTTCTTC. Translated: CASSYMSRSSYNEQFF.

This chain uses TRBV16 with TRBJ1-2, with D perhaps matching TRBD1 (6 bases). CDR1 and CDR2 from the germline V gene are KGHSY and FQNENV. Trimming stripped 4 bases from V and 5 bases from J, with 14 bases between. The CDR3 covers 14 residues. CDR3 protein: CASSPTLTGYGYTF. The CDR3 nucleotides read TGTGCCAGCAGCCCAACACTGACAGGATATGGCTACACCTTC.

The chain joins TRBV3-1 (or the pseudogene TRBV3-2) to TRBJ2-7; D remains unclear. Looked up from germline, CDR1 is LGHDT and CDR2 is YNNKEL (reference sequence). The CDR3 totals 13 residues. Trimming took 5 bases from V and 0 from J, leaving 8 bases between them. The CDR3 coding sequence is TGTGCCAGCAGCGCAGGCTTCTCCTACGAGCAGTACTTC. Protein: CASSAGFSYEQYF.

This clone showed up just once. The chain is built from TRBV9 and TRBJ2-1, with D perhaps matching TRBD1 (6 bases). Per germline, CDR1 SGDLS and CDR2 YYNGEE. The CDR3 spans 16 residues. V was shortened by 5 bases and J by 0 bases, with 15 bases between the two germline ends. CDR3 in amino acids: CASSQDRQSSYNEQFF. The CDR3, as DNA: TGTGCCAGCAGTCAAGACAGGCAGAGCTCCTACAATGAGCAGTTCTTC.

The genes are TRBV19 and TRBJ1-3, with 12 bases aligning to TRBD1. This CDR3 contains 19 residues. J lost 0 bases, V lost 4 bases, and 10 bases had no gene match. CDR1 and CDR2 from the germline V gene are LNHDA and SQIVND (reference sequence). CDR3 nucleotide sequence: TGTGCCAGTAGTACAGCACCGGGACAGGGGGCGTACTCTGGAAACACCATATATTTT. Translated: CASSTAPGQGAYSGNTIYF.

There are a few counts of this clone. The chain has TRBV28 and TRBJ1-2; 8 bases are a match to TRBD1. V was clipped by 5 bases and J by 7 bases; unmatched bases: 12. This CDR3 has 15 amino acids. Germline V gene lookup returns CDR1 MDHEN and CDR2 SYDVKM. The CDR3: CASSPPGTGFGGYTF. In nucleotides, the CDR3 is TGTGCCAGCAGTCCTCCAGGGACAGGTTTTGGTGGCTACACCTTC.

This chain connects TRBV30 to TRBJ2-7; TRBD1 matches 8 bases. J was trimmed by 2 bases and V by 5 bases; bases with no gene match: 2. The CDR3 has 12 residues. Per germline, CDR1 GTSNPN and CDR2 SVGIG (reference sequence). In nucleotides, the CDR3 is TGTGCCTGGGACAGGGGCACCTACGAGCAGTACTTC. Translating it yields CAWDRGTYEQYF. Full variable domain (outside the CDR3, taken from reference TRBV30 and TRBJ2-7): SQTIHQWPATLVQPVGSPLSLECTVEGTSNPNLYWYRQAAGRGLQLLFYSVGIGQISSEVPQNLSASRPQDRQFILSSKKLLLSDSGFYLCAWDRGTYEQYFGPGTRLTVT.

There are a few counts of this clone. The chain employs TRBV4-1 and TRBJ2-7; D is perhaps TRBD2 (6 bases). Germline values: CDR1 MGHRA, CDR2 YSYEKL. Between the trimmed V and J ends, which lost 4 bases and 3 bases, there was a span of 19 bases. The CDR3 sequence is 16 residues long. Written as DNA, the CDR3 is TGCGCCAGCAGCCCACCTTTGGGCCTGACTAGCTACGAGCAGTACTTC. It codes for CASSPPLGLTSYEQYF.